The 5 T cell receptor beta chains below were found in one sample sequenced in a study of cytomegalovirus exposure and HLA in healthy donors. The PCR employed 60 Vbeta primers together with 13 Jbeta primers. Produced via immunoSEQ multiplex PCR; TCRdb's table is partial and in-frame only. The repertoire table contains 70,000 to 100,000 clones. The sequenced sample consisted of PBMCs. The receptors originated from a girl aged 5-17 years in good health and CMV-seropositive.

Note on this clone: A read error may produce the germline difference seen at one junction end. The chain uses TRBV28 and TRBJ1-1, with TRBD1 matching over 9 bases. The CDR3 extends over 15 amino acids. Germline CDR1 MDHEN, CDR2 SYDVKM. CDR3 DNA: TGTGCCAGCAATTTACCGGGACAGGGGAACACTGAAGCTTTCTTT. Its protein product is CASNLPGQGNTEAFF.

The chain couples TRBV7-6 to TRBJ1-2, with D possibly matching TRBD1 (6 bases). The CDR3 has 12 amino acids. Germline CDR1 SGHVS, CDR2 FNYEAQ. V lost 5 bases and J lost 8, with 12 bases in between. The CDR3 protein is CASSADRIGYTF. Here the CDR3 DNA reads TGTGCCAGCAGCGCCGACAGGATCGGCTACACCTTC. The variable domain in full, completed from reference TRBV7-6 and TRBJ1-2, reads GAGVSQSPRYKVTKRGQDVALRCDPISGHVSLYWYRQALGQGPEFLTYFNYEAQQDKSGLPNDRFSAERPEGSISTLTIQRTEQRDSAMYRCASSADRIGYTFGSGTRLTVV.

The CDR3 protein is CASSPGHRAEAFF. The CDR3 bases are TGTGCCAGTAGTCCGGGTCACAGGGCTGAAGCTTTCTTT. The chain has TRBV19 and TRBJ1-1, with a tentative D call TRBD1 (6 bases). The ends were cut back, 5 bases at V and 6 bases at J, with 13 bases in the middle. CDR3 size: 13 residues. The germline CDR1 and CDR2 sequences are LNHDA and SQIVND (reference sequence).

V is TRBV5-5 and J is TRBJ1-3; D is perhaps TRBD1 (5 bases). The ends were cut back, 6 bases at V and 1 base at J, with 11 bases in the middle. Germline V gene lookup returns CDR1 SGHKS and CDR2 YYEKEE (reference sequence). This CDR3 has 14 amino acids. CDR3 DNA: TGTGCCAGCAACTCGAAGGGGTCTGGAAACACCATATATTTT. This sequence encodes CASNSKGSGNTIYF.

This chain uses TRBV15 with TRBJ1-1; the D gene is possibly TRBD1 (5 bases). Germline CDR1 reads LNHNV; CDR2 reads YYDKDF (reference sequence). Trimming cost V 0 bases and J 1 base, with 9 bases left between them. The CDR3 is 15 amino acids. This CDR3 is CATSRDTGGNTEAFF. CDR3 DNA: TGTGCCACCAGCAGAGATACGGGGGGGAACACTGAAGCTTTCTTT.